This T cell receptor beta chain was recorded in a study of vaccination and CD4 T cells after COVID-19. About the study: Testing by nasal swab PCR showed convalescent patients to be SARS-CoV-2 positive; fewer than 10 were mild and one was severe. Researchers treated cells with overlapping spike peptides taken from SARS-CoV-2, HCoV-NL63, HCoV-OC43 and HCoV-229E.

The length of the CDR3 is 17 residues. V lost 2 bases and J lost 1, with 17 bases in between. In germline, CDR1 is MNHEY, CDR2 SVGEGT. Documented treatment: approximately nine-day PBMC culture with coronavirus spike peptide pools or control peptides (ViraFEST assay). With respect to this clonotype: Antigen unknown.

Cultured CD4+ T-cell DNA underwent Oncomine TCR Beta short-read sequencing. TCRdb passed the PCR reads through MiXCR, listing each CDR3 protein once. The table includes 20,000 to 30,000 distinct CDR3 sequences, around 65% detected once. The chain is built from TRBV6-2 or TRBV6-3 and TRBJ1-2; weak D call: TRBD1 (5 bases). The TCR originated in a human donor who had recovered from COVID-19. The sequenced material came from CD4+ T cells from blood, cultured in vitro. CDR3 bases: TGTGCCAGCAGTTACGGGTCGGGGCTCAGATTTAACTATGGCTACACCTTC. It yields the protein CASSYGSGLRFNYGYTF.